Below are 22 T cell receptor beta chains sequenced from a single sample in a study of identical twins. One entry per CDR3 protein results from TCRdb running MiXCR on the 5' RACE reads. The sample lists under 450,000 distinct CDR3 sequences, around 20% seen once, with 12% in the top ten. The sequenced material came from naive T cells sorted from blood. The origin of the receptors is a man aged 50 to 59 in good health.

The V and J genes are TRBV5-1 and TRBJ2-1; no clear D gene. CDR3 size: 14 residues. Per germline, CDR1 SGHRS and CDR2 YFSETQ. V dropped 0 bases and J dropped 2 bases, with 6 bases sitting between them. The chain's CDR3 is CASSLDNTYNEQFF. As DNA, the CDR3 is TGCGCCAGCAGCTTGGATAATACCTACAATGAGCAGTTCTTC.

The sample holds many counts of this clonotype. This sequence joins TRBV28 and TRBJ2-7; TRBD1 aligns across 7 bases. CDR3 length: 15 residues. Per the germline V gene, CDR1 is MDHEN and CDR2 is SYDVKM. V trimming: 6 bases; J trimming: 3 bases; junction bases outside the gene matches: 11. The CDR3 reads CASRHTGVGIYEQYF. In nucleotides, the CDR3 is TGTGCCAGCAGGCATACAGGGGTTGGGATCTACGAGCAGTACTTC.

The chain carries TRBV27 and TRBJ2-7; the D is unclear. The CDR3 length is 12 residues. The germline V gene has CDR1 MNHEY and CDR2 SMNVEV (reference sequence). Between the trimmed V and J ends, which lost 2 bases and 2 bases, there was a span of 4 bases. In nucleotides, the CDR3 is TGTGCCAGCAGTTTAAGGGCCTACGAGCAGTACTTC. Translation gives CASSLRAYEQYF.

The table lists this clonotype with many counts. V and J are TRBV10-3 and TRBJ2-2; a weak D match, TRBD1 (7 bases). Germline V gene lookup returns CDR1 ENHRY and CDR2 SYGVKD. Trimming pared 6 bases from V and 6 bases from J, leaving 14 bases between. The CDR3 is 14 residues long. The chain's CDR3 is CAIRSTGEAGELFF. Here the CDR3 DNA reads TGTGCCATCAGAAGTACAGGGGAGGCCGGGGAGCTGTTTTTT.

This clonotype was observed a handful of times. The chain is built from TRBV4-3 and TRBJ2-7, with 8 bases matching TRBD1. The CDR3 length is 15 residues. Per germline, CDR1 LGHNA and CDR2 YSLEER. Trimming took 4 bases from V and 3 from J; bases not matched to a gene: 8. DNA of the CDR3: TGCGCCAGCAGCCCCGACAGGGGTCTTCGCTACGAGCAGTACTTC. Its protein is CASSPDRGLRYEQYF.

This clonotype was picked up a small number of times. The chain joins TRBV7-9 to TRBJ2-1, with 10 nucleotides matching TRBD2. This CDR3 has 15 amino acids. V lost 5 bases, J lost 4 bases, and 5 bases stayed unmatched. Germline values: CDR1 SEHNR, CDR2 FQNEAQ (reference sequence). CDR3 protein: CASSASSGGYNEQFF. CDR3 DNA sequence: TGTGCCAGCAGCGCCTCTAGCGGGGGATACAATGAGCAGTTCTTC.

In this sample, this clonotype turned up a few times. The chain is built from TRBV20-1 and TRBJ2-1, with D uncertain. Germline V gene data show CDR1 as DFQATT and CDR2 as SNEGSKA (reference sequence). This CDR3 region has 11 residues. V gave up 5 bases and J gave up 7 bases, with 9 bases separating them. CDR3 region: CSARSLNEQFF. The CDR3 DNA reads as TGCAGTGCTCGGTCTTTGAATGAGCAGTTCTTC.

The V gene is TRBV9, the J gene TRBJ2-2; tentative D call: TRBD2 (5 bases). The CDR3 consists of 16 residues. Trimming cost V 0 bases and J 1 base, with 10 bases left between them. Germline V lookup: CDR1 SGDLS, CDR2 YYNGEE. CDR3 sequence: CASSVAGSENTGELFF. As DNA, the CDR3 is TGTGCCAGCAGCGTAGCTGGGAGCGAGAACACCGGGGAGCTGTTTTTT.

The chain employs TRBV20-1 and TRBJ2-5; D is perhaps TRBD1 (6 bases). Per germline, CDR1 DFQATT and CDR2 SNEGSKA (reference sequence). V lost 2 bases to trimming and J lost 2 bases, with 9 bases between them. The CDR3 loop spans 13 amino acids. In DNA form, the CDR3 reads TGCAGTGCTAGACGGGACACGCAAGAGACCCAGTACTTC. Translation: CSARRDTQETQYF.

This clonotype was seen repeatedly, ten times or more. The chain has TRBV28 and TRBJ2-5; unclear D gene. The CDR3 totals 14 residues. V lost 4 bases and J lost 3, with 12 bases in between. Germline V gene sequence: CDR1 MDHEN, CDR2 SYDVKM. CDR3 in amino acids: CASSSTKGEETQYF. In nucleotides, the CDR3 is TGTGCCAGCAGTTCTACCAAAGGCGAAGAGACCCAGTACTTC.

This clonotype turned up a few times. The rearrangement joins TRBV4-2 to TRBJ1-5; no reliable D call. The CDR3 is 15 residues long. Germline CDR1 is LGHNA and CDR2 is YNFKEQ. The V end lost 0 bases, the J end lost 7 bases, and 13 bases lay between the germline ends. The chain's CDR3 is CASSQEGRAGQPQHF. CDR3 bases: TGTGCCAGCAGCCAAGAGGGGAGGGCCGGGCAGCCCCAGCATTTT.

Many counts were recorded for this clonotype. This chain links TRBV27 with TRBJ2-1; no clear D. Germline CDR1 and CDR2: MNHEY and SMNVEV (reference sequence). CDR3 length equals 13 residues. V lost 0 bases and J 14 bases, leaving 14 bases between the germline ends. The DNA for the CDR3 is TGTGCCAGCAGTTTATCCCTTGCCGATGGTGAGTTCTTC. Amino acids: CASSLSLADGEFF.

There are a few counts of this clonotype. The genes are TRBV27 and TRBJ1-5; possibly TRBD1 for D (6 bases). The CDR3 covers 13 residues. Germline values: CDR1 MNHEY, CDR2 SMNVEV (reference sequence). V lost 8 bases to trimming and J lost 9 bases, with 17 bases between them. CDR3 sequence: CASGMGGGLPQHF. Here the CDR3 DNA reads TGTGCCAGCGGGATGGGGGGGGGGCTGCCCCAGCATTTT.

This clonotype was counted many times. CDR3 protein: CATSRDRGSEKLFF. CDR3 sequence (DNA): TGTGCCACCAGCCGGGACAGGGGTTCTGAAAAACTGTTTTTT. The chain couples TRBV15 to TRBJ1-4; 10 bases align to TRBD1. Unmatched junction bases numbered 4, after V lost 5 bases and J lost 7 bases. The CDR3 runs to 14 residues. Germline CDR1 LNHNV, CDR2 YYDKDF (reference sequence). Complete variable domain (other parts from reference TRBV15 and TRBJ1-4): DAMVIQNPRYQVTQFGKPVTLSCSQTLNHNVMYWYQQKSSQAPKLLFHYYDKDFNNEADTPDNFQSRRPNTSFCFLDIRSPGLGDTAMYLCATSRDRGSEKLFFGSGTQLSVL.

The sample holds a few counts of this clonotype. V is TRBV2 and J is TRBJ2-5; TRBD1 matches at 7 bases. The CDR3 runs to 12 residues. V was clipped by 8 bases and J by 4 bases; unmatched bases: 4. Looked up from germline, CDR1 is SNHLY and CDR2 is FYNNEI. The CDR3 region is CASAGTVETQYF. The CDR3 DNA reads TGTGCCAGCGCCGGGACAGTAGAGACCCAGTACTTC.

This clonotype showed up just a few times. V and J are TRBV15 and TRBJ2-2; D not resolved. This CDR3 spans 15 amino acids. Deletions cut 0 bases from V and 5 bases from J, with 10 bases between. The germline V gene encodes CDR1 LNHNV and CDR2 YYDKDF (reference sequence). CDR3 amino acids: CATSRDRLWTGELFF. The CDR3 coding sequence is TGTGCCACCAGCAGAGATCGCTTGTGGACCGGGGAGCTGTTTTTT.

This sequence joins TRBV7-2 and TRBJ2-7; 7 bases map to TRBD2. This CDR3 has 16 amino acids. Trimming took 2 bases from V and 0 from J; bases not matched to a gene: 7. Germline assignment: CDR1 SGHTA and CDR2 FQGNSA. Written as DNA, the CDR3 is TGTGCCAGCAGCTTATTAGGAGCGGGGTCCTCCTACGAGCAGTACTTC. Its protein product is CASSLLGAGSSYEQYF. Using reference TRBV7-2 and TRBJ2-7 for the parts outside the CDR3, the full variable domain is GAGVSQSPSNKVTEKGKDVELRCDPISGHTALYWYRQSLGQGLEFLIYFQGNSAPDKSGLPSDRFSAERTGGSVSTLTIQRTQQEDSAVYLCASSLLGAGSSYEQYFGPGTRLTVT.

The table lists this clonotype with a few counts. V usage is TRBV6-5 and J usage is TRBJ1-6, with 7 bases fitting TRBD1. V lost 7 bases and J lost 10; bases outside the gene matches: 16. Germline lookup yields CDR1 MNHEY and CDR2 SVGAGI. The CDR3 covers 16 residues. The CDR3 DNA reads as TGTGCCAGCATTTCCGGAACAGGGGCTGCAGGCTCACCCCTCCACTTT. It yields the protein CASISGTGAAGSPLHF.

This clonotype was recorded a few times. V and J are TRBV20-1 and TRBJ1-1; D ambiguous. The CDR3 has 14 residues. The ends were cut back, 4 bases at V and 0 bases at J, with 12 bases in the middle. The germline V gene encodes CDR1 DFQATT and CDR2 SNEGSKA (reference sequence). The CDR3 DNA reads TGCAGTGCTATCGCTCTTGACCTGAACACTGAAGCTTTCTTT. It translates to CSAIALDLNTEAFF.

This clonotype came up many times. The chain combines TRBV7-9 with TRBJ2-5, with 12 bases identical to TRBD1. CDR3 size: 15 residues. Trimming removed 5 bases from V and 5 bases from J; junction bases left unmatched: 6. Germline V CDR1 and CDR2: SEHNR, FQNEAQ (reference sequence). This CDR3 is CASSHRDRGPETQYF. The CDR3 DNA reads as TGTGCCAGCAGCCACCGGGACAGGGGGCCTGAGACCCAGTACTTC.

The V and J genes are TRBV5-4 and TRBJ2-5, with 11 bases lining up with TRBD2. V shed 2 bases, J shed 6 bases, and the junction held 15 bases outside the gene matches. This CDR3 contains 18 residues. Per germline, CDR1 SGHNT and CDR2 YYREEE (reference sequence). DNA of the CDR3: TGTGCCAGCAGCTTTACCGGCCACTTACTAGCGGGAGTAAAGACCCAGTACTTC. Residues: CASSFTGHLLAGVKTQYF.

V and J are TRBV20-1 and TRBJ1-1; D possibly corresponds to TRBD1 (5 bases). The CDR3 spans 13 residues. From germline, CDR1 is DFQATT and CDR2 SNEGSKA (reference sequence). The CDR3 region is CSGARQMNTEAFF. CDR3 bases: TGCAGCGGGGCACGTCAAATGAACACTGAAGCTTTCTTT.